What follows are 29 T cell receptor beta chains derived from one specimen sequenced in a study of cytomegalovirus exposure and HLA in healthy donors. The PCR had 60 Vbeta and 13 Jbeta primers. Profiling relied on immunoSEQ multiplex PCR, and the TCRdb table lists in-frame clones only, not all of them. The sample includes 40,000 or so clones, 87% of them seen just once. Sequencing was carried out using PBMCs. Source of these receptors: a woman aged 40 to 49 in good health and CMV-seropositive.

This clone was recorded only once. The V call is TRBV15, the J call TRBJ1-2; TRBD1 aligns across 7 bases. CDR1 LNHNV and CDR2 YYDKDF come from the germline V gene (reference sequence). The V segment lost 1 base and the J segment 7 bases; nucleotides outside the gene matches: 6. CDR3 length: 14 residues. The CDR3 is CATSRGQGTRGYTF. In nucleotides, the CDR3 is TGTGCCACCAGCAGAGGACAGGGCACTCGTGGCTACACCTTC. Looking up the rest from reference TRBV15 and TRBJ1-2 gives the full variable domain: DAMVIQNPRYQVTQFGKPVTLSCSQTLNHNVMYWYQQKSSQAPKLLFHYYDKDFNNEADTPDNFQSRRPNTSFCFLDIRSPGLGDTAMYLCATSRGQGTRGYTFGSGTRLTVV.

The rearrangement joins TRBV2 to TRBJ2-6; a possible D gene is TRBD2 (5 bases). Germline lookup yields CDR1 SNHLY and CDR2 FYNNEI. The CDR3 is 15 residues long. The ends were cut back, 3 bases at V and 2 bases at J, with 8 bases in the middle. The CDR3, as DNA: TGTGCCAGCAGTGATGTCGGGGCTGGGGCCAACGTCCTGACTTTC. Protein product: CASSDVGAGANVLTF.

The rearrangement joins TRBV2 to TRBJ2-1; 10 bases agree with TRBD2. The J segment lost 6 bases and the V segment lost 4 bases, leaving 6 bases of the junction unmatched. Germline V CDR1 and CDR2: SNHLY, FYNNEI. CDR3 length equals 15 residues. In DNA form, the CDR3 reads TGTGCCAGCAGTGTCCTAGCGGGAGTCGGCAATGAGCAGTTCTTC. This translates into CASSVLAGVGNEQFF.

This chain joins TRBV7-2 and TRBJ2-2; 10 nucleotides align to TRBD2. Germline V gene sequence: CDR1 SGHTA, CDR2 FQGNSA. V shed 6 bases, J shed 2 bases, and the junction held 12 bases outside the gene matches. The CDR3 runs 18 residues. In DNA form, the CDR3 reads TGTGCCAGCAGGCTTAGGGGACTAGCGACATTTAACACCGGGGAGCTGTTTTTT. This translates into CASRLRGLATFNTGELFF.

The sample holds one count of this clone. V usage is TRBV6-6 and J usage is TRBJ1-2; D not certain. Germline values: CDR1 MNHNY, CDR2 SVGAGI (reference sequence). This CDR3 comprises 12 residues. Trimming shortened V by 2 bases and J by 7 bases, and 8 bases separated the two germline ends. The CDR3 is CASSYEGGGYTF. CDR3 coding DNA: TGTGCCAGCAGTTACGAGGGAGGTGGCTACACCTTC.

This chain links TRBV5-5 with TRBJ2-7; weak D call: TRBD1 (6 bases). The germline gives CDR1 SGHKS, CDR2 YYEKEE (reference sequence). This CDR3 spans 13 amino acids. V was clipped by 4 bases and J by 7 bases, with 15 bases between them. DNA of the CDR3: TGTGCCAGCAGCAGCCTGGGGGCAGGGGAGCAGTACTTC. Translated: CASSSLGAGEQYF.

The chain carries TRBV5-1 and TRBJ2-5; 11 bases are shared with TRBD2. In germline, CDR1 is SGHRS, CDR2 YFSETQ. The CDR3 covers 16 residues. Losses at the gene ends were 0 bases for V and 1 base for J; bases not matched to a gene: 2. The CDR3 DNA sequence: TGCGCCAGCAGCTTGGGTAGCGGGGGGGCCCAAGAGACCCAGTACTTC. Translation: CASSLGSGGAQETQYF. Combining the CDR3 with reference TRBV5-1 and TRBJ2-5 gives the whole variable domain KAGVTQTPRYLIKTRGQQVTLSCSPISGHRSVSWYQQTPGQGLQFLFEYFSETQRNKGNFPGRFSGRQFSNSRSEMNVSTLELGDSALYLCASSLGSGGAQETQYFGPGTRLLVL.

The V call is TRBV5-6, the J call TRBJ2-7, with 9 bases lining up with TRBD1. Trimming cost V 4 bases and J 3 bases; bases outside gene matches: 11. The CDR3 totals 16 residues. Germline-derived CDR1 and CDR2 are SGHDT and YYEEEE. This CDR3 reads CASSDYSGTGLYEQYF. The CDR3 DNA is TGTGCCAGCAGCGATTACTCCGGGACAGGGCTCTACGAGCAGTACTTC.

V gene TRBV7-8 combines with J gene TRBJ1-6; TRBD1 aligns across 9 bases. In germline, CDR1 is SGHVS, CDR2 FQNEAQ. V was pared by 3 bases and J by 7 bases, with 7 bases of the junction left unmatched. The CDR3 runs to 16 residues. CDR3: CASSLLQGAVNSPLHF. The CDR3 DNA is TGTGCCAGCAGCTTGTTACAGGGGGCAGTAAATTCACCCCTCCACTTT.

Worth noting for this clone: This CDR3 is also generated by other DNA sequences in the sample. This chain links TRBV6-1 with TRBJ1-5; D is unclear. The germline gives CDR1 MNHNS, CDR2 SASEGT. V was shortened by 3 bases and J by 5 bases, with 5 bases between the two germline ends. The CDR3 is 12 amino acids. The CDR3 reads CASSEQDQPQHF. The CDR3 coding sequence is TGTGCCAGCAGTGAGCAGGATCAGCCCCAGCATTTT.

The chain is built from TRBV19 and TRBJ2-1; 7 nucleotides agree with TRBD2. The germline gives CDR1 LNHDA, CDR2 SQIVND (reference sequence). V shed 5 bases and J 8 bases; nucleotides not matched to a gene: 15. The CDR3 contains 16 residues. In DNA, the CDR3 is TGTGCCAGTAGTGCCCCTGAGCTGACGGGAGGACATGAGCAGTTCTTC. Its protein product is CASSAPELTGGHEQFF.

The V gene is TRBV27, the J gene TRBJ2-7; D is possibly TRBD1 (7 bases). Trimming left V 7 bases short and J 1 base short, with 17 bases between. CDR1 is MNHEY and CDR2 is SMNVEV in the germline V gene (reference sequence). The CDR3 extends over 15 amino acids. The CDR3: CASKRGDSPSYEQYF. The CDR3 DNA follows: TGTGCCAGCAAAAGGGGGGACAGCCCTTCCTACGAGCAGTACTTC.

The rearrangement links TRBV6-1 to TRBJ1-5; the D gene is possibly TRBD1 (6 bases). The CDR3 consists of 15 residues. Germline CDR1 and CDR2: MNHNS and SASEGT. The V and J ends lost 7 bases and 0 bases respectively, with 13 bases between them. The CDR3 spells CASNPTGYSNQPQHF. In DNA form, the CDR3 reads TGTGCCAGCAACCCGACAGGATATAGCAATCAGCCCCAGCATTTT.

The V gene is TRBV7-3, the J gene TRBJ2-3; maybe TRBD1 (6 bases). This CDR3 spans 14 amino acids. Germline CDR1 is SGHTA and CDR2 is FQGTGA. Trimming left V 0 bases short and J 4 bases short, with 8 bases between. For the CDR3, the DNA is TGTGCCAGCAGCTTAACTGCAGGGGCAGATACGCAGTATTTT. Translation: CASSLTAGADTQYF.

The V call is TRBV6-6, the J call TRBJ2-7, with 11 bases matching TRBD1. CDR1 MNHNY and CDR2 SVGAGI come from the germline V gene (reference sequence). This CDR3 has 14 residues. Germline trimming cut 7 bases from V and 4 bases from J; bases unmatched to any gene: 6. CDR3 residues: CASTRGTGGYEQYF. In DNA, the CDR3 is TGTGCCAGCACCAGAGGGACAGGGGGGTACGAGCAGTACTTC.

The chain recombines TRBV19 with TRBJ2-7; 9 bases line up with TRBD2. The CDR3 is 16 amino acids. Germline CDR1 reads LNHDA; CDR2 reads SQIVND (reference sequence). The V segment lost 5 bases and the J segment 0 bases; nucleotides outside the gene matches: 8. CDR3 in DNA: TGTGCCAGTAGTCAGCTAGCGGGGACGAGCTCCTACGAGCAGTACTTC. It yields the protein CASSQLAGTSSYEQYF.

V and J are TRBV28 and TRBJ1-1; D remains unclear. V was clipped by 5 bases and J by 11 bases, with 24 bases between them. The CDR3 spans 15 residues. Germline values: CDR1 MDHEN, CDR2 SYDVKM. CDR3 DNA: TGTGCCAGCAGTCGGGATAACCTACCGAATCGCGAGGCTTTCTTT. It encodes CASSRDNLPNREAFF. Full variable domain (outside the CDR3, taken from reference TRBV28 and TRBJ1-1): DVKVTQSSRYLVKRTGEKVFLECVQDMDHENMFWYRQDPGLGLRLIYFSYDVKMKEKGDIPEGYSVSREKKERFSLILESASTNQTSMYLCASSRDNLPNREAFFGQGTRLTVV.

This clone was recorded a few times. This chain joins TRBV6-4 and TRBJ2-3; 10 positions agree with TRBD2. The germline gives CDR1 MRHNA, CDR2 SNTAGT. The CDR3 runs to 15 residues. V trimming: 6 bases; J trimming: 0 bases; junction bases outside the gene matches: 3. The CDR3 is CASRISGGSTDTQYF. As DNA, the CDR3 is TGTGCCAGCAGGATTAGCGGGGGGAGCACAGATACGCAGTATTTT.

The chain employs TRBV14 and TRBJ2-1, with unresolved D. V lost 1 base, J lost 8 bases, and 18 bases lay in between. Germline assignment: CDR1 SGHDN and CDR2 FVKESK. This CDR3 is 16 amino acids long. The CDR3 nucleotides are TGTGCCAGCAGCCAAGTCCGGCCTATCTTTCAGGATGAGCAGTTCTTC. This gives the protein CASSQVRPIFQDEQFF.

The CDR3 protein is CASSSLGGKETQYF. CDR3 bases: TGTGCCAGCAGTTCCCTTGGAGGGAAGGAGACCCAGTACTTC. The rearrangement uses TRBV28 and TRBJ2-5, with D possibly being TRBD2 (6 bases). The CDR3 totals 14 residues. V was pared by 4 bases and J by 5 bases, with 14 bases between. Germline V CDR1 and CDR2: MDHEN, SYDVKM.

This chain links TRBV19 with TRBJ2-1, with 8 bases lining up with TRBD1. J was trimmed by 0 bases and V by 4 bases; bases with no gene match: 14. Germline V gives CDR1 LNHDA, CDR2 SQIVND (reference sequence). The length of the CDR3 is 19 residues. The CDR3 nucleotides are TGTGCCAGTAGTACACAGGGGGTTACCCTGAGGAGCTCCTACAATGAGCAGTTCTTC. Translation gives CASSTQGVTLRSSYNEQFF.

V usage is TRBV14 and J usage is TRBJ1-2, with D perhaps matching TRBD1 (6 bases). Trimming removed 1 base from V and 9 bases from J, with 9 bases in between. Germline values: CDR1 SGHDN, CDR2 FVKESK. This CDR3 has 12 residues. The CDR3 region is CASSQGGRSYTF. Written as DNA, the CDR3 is TGTGCCAGCAGCCAAGGGGGGCGAAGCTACACCTTC.

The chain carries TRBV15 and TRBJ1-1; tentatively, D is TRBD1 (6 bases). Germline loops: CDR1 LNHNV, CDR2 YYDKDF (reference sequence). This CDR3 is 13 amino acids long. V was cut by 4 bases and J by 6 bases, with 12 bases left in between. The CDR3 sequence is CATSTIRTAEAFF. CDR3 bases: TGTGCCACCAGCACCATCCGGACAGCTGAAGCTTTCTTT.

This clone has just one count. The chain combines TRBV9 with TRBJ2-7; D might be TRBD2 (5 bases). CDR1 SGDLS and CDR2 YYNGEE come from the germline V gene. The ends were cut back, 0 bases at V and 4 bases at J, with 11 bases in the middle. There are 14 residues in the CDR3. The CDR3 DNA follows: TGTGCCAGCAGCGTAGATGTAGGAGGTTACGAGCAGTACTTC. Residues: CASSVDVGGYEQYF.

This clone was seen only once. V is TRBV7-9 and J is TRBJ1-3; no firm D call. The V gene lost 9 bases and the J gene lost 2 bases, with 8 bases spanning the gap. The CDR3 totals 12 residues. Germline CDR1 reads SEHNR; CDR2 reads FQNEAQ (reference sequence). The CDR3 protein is CASRGTGNTIYF. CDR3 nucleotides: TGTGCCAGTAGAGGGACTGGAAACACCATATATTTT.

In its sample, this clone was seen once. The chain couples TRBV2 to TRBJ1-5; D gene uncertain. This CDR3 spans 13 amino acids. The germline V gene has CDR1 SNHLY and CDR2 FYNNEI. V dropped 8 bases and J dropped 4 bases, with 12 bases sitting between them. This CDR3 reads CASHRGRNQPQHF. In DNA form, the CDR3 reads TGTGCCAGCCACCGGGGTCGGAATCAGCCCCAGCATTTT.

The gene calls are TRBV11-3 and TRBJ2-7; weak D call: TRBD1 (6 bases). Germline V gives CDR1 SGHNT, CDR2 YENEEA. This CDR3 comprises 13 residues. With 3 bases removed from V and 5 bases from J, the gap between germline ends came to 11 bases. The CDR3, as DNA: TGTGCCAGCAGCTTCGGACAGCCGAACGAGCAGTACTTC. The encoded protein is CASSFGQPNEQYF.

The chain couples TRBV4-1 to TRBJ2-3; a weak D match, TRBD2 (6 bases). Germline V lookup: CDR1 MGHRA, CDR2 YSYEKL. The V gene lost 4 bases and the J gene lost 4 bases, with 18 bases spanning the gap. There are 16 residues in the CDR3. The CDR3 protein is CASSPSLGGVPDTQYF. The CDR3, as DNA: TGCGCCAGCAGCCCGAGCCTCGGGGGAGTCCCAGATACGCAGTATTTT.

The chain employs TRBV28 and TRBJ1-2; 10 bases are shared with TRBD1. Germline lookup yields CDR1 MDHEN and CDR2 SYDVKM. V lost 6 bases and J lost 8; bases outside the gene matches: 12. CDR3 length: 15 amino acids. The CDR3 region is CASSPSGQGLGGYTF. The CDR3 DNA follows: TGTGCCAGCAGCCCATCGGGACAGGGGTTGGGGGGCTACACCTTC.